This T cell receptor beta chain was obtained from a study of cytomegalovirus exposure and HLA in healthy donors. The study's findings and limits: Some TCR beta chains (164 of them) were listed as cytomegalovirus-associated. Previously analyzed data showed that most TCR beta V segments were productive at a frequency of about 90% or about 30%. In vitro, three CMV-associated chains proved specific for CMV antigens.

CDR1 MDHEN and CDR2 SYDVKM come from the germline V gene. The trim removed 10 bases at V and 7 bases at J, leaving 5 bases unmatched. The CDR3 has 12 residues. Concerning this clone itself: As yet, its antigen is unknown.

Primers: 60 Vbeta forward and 13 Jbeta reverse. Clones were read by immunoSEQ multiplex PCR, and TCRdb kept only the in-frame ones, dropping some. The repertoire holds about 98,000 clones, with approximately 71% as singletons. Sequenced material: PBMCs. The chain combines TRBV28 with TRBJ2-1, with 9 positions matching TRBD1. The receptor was derived from a male donor in good health and CMV-seropositive. CDR3 loop: CATRGTGNEQFF. The CDR3 bases are TGTGCCACCAGGGGGACAGGGAATGAGCAGTTCTTC.